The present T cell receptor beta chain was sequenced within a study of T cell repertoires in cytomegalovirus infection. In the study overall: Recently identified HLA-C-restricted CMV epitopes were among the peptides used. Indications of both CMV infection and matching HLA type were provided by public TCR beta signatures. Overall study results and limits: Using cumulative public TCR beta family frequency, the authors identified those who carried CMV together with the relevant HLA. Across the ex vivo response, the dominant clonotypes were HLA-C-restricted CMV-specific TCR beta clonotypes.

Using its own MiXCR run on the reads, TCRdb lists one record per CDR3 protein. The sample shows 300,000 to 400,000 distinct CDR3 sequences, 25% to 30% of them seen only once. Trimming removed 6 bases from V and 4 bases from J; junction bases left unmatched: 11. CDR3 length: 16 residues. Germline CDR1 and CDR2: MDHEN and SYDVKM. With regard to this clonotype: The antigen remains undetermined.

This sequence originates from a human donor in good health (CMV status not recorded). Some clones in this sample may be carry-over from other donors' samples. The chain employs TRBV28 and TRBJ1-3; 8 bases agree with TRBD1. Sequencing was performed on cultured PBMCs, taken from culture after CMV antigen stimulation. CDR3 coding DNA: TGTGCCAGCAGCCCCCAGGGGGCATGGGAAGGAAACACCATATATTTT. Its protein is CASSPQGAWEGNTIYF.